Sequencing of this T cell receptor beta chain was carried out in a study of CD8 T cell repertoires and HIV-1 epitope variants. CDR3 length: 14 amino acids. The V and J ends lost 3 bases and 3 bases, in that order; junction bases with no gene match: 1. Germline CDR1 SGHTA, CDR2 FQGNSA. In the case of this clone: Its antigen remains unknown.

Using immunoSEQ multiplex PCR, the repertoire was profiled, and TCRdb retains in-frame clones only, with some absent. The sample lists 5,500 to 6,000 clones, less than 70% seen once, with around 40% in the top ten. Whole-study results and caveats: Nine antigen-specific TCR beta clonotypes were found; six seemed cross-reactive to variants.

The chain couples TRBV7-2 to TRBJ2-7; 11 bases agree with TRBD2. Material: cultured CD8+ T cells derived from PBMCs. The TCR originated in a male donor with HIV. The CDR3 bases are TGTGCCAGCAGCTTTGGGACTAGCGGCTACGAGCAGTACTTC. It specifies CASSFGTSGYEQYF.